This TCR beta chain originates from a study of blood T cell repertoires in COVID-19. Overall study context: From T cells, B-cell-depleted T cells, or PBMCs came the material, which was cDNA or gDNA.

The CDR3 contains 13 residues. V shed 5 bases and J shed 7 bases, with 12 bases lying between them. In the original analysis: Nucleated cell number was recorded as an estimate derived from reference gene primer amplification. TCRdb's table, derived via immunoSEQ multiplex PCR, lists solely in-frame clones and lacks some. The V and J calls and clone size come from that table; D and trimming were worked out from the DNA. The sample lists about 70,000 clones; about 81% were seen once. The rearrangement links TRBV12-3 or TRBV12-4 to TRBJ2-1, with D unresolved. This TCR was sampled from a man older than 75 with acute or convalescent COVID-19. The sample consisted of peripheral blood. DNA for the CDR3: TGTGCCAGCAGTCCCCCCTTATTGAATGAGCAGTTCTTC. It specifies CASSPPLLNEQFF.